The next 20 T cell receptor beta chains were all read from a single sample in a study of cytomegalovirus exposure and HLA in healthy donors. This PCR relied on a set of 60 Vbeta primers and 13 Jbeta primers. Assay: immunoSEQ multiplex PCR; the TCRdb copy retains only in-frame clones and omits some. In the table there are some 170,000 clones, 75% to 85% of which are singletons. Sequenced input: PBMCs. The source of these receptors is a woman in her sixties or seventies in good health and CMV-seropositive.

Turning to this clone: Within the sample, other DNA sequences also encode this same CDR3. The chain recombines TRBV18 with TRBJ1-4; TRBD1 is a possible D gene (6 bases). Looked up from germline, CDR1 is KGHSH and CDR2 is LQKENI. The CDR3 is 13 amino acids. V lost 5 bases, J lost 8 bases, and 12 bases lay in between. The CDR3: CASSGGGEEKLFF. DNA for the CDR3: TGTGCCAGCTCAGGGGGGGGCGAGGAAAAACTGTTTTTT.

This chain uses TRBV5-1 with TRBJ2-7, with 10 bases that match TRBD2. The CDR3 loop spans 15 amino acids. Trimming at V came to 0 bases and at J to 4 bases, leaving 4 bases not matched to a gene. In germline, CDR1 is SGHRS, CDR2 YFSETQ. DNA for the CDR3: TGCGCCAGCAGCTTGGTACTAGCGGGAACGTACGAGCAGTACTTC. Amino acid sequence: CASSLVLAGTYEQYF.

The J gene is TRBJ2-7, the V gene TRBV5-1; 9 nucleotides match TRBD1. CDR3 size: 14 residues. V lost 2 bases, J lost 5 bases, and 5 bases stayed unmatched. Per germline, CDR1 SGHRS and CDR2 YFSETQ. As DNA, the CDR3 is TGCGCCAGCAGCTTACAGGGGGCTCGGGACGAGCAGTACTTC. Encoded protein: CASSLQGARDEQYF.

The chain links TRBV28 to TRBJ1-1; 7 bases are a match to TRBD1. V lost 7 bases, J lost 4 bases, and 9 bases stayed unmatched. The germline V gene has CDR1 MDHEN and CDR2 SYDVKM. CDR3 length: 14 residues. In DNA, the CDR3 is TGTGCCAGCATCGACAGGGTGTGGGGCACTGAAGCTTTCTTT. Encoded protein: CASIDRVWGTEAFF.

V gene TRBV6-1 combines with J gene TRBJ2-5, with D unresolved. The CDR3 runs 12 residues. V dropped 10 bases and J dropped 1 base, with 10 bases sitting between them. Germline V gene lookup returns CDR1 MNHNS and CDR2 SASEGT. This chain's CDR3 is CATAITQETQYF. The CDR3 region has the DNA TGTGCCACCGCTATCACCCAAGAGACCCAGTACTTC.

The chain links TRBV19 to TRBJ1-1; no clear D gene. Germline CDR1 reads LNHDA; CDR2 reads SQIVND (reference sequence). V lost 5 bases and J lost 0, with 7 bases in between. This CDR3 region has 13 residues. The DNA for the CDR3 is TGTGCCAGTAGTCCTACGTTGAACACTGAAGCTTTCTTT. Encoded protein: CASSPTLNTEAFF.

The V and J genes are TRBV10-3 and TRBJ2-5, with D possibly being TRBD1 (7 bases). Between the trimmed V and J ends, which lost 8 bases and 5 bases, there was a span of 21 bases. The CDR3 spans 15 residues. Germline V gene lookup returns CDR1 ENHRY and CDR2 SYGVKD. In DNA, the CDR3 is TGTGCCATCGCCCGACAGGGACCAGGGGGGGAGACCCAGTACTTC. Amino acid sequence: CAIARQGPGGETQYF.

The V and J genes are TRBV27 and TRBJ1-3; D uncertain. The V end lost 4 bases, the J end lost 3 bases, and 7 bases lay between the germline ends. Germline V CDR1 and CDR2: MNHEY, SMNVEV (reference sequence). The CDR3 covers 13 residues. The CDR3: CASSSSVGNTIYF. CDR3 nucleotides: TGTGCCAGCAGTTCTTCAGTTGGAAACACCATATATTTT.

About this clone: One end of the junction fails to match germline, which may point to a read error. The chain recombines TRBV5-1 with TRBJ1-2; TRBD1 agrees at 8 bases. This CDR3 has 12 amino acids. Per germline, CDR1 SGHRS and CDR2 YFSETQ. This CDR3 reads CASRPDRGWTYF. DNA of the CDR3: TGCGCCAGCAGGCCAGACAGGGGCTGGACATACTTC.

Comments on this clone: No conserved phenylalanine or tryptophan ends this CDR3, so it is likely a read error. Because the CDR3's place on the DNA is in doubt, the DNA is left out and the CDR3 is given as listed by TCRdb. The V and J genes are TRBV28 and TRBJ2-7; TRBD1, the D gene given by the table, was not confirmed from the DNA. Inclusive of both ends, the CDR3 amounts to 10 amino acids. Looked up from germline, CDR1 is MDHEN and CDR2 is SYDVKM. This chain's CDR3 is CASSLGTGTS.

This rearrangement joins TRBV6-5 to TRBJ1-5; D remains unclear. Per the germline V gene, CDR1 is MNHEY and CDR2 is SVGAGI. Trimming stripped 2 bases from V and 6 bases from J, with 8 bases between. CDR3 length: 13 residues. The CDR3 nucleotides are TGTGCCAGCAGTTACGGTCGGGGTCAGCCCCAGCATTTT. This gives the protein CASSYGRGQPQHF.

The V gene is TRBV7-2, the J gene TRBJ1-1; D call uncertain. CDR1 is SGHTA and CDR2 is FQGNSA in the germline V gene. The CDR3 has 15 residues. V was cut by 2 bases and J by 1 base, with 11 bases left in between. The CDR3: CASSLLAARNTEAFF. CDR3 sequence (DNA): TGTGCCAGCAGCTTACTGGCGGCAAGGAACACTGAAGCTTTCTTT.

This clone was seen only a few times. The DNA for the CDR3 is TGCGCCAGCAGGCCAACAGGGGACTCCTACAATGAGCAGTTCTTC. This sequence encodes CASRPTGDSYNEQFF. The chain couples TRBV4-1 to TRBJ2-1; 7 bases are a match to TRBD1. Trimming removed 6 bases from V and 0 bases from J; junction bases left unmatched: 5. There are 15 residues in the CDR3. Per the germline V gene, CDR1 is MGHRA and CDR2 is YSYEKL.

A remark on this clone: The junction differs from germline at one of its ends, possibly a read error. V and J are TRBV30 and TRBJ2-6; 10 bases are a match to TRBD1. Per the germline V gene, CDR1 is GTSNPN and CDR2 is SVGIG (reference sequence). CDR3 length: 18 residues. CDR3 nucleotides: TGTGCCTGGAGTTTGACCGGGACAGGGGTAGCTGGGGCCAACGGCCTGACTTTC. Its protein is CAWSLTGTGVAGANGLTF.

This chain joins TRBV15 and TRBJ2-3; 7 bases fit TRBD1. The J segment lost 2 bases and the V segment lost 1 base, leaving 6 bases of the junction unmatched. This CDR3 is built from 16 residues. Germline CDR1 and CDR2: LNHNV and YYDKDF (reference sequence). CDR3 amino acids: CATSRGQGPLTDTQYF. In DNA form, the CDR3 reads TGTGCCACCAGCAGAGGACAGGGCCCCCTCACAGATACGCAGTATTTT.

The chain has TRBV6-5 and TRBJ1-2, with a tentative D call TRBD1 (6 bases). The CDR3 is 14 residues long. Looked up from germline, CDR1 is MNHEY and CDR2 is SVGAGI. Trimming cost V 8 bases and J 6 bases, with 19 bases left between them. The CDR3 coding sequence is TGTGCCAGCTTTCCCGACAGGACCAACAATGGCTACACCTTC. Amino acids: CASFPDRTNNGYTF.

The CDR3 is CATSRDGTIYEQYF. The CDR3, as DNA: TGTGCCACCAGCAGAGATGGCACTATCTACGAGCAGTACTTC. The chain has TRBV15 and TRBJ2-7; no definite D call. Trimming pared 0 bases from V and 3 bases from J, leaving 9 bases between. This CDR3 spans 14 amino acids. Germline lookup yields CDR1 LNHNV and CDR2 YYDKDF (reference sequence). Complete variable domain (other parts from reference TRBV15 and TRBJ2-7): DAMVIQNPRYQVTQFGKPVTLSCSQTLNHNVMYWYQQKSSQAPKLLFHYYDKDFNNEADTPDNFQSRRPNTSFCFLDIRSPGLGDTAMYLCATSRDGTIYEQYFGPGTRLTVT.

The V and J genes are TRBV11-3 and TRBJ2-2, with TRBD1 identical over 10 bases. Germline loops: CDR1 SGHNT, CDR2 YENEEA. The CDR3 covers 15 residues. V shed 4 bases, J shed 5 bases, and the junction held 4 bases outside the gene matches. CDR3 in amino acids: CASSSGQGGTGELFF. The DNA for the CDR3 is TGTGCCAGCAGCTCAGGACAGGGGGGAACCGGGGAGCTGTTTTTT.

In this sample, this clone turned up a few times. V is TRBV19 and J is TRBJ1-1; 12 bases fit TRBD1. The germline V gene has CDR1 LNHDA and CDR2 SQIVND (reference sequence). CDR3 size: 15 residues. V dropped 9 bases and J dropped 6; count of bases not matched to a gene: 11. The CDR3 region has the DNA TGTGCCAGCCGGGACAGGGGGCAGTTAAGCGCTGAAGCTTTCTTT. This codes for CASRDRGQLSAEAFF.

For the CDR3, the DNA is TGTGCCAGCACTGGGACAAGACCCTACGAGCAGTACTTC. It encodes CASTGTRPYEQYF. The rearrangement links TRBV6-1 to TRBJ2-7; D may be TRBD1 (6 bases). V dropped 7 bases and J dropped 2 bases, with 12 bases sitting between them. The CDR3 covers 13 residues. The germline V gene encodes CDR1 MNHNS and CDR2 SASEGT.